The entry that follows covers one TCR beta chain sequence. Sequence at one end of the junction differs from germline and may be a read error. Random hexamers were used to reverse transcribe the RNA input (0.5 to 1 ug). The amplification used immunoSEQ multiplex PCR on TCR beta CDR3; it spanned 54 Vbeta and 13 Jbeta. TCRdb recomputed calls from the immunoSEQ multiplex PCR reads with MiXCR, one row per CDR3 protein. The profile covers 150,000 to 200,000 distinct CDR3 sequences, with around 94% appearing a single time and 0.095% to 0.1% taken by the ten largest. These data originate in a study of CD8 T cells in Susac syndrome. CDR3 length: 16 residues. Per germline, CDR1 SGHRS and CDR2 YFSETQ.

The V and J genes are TRBV5-1 and TRBJ1-1, with TRBD1 matching over 8 bases. The TCR comes from a human donor with Susac syndrome. The material sequenced was CD4+ T cells from PBMCs. CDR3 coding DNA: TGCGCCAGCAGCTTGGACGGACAGGGATTGAACATTGAAGCTTTCTTT. It translates to CASSLDGQGLNIEAFF.